Below, 28 T cell receptor beta chains from the same sample are listed, as sequenced in a study of blood T cell repertoires in COVID-19. The assay was immunoSEQ multiplex PCR, and TCRdb's table has in-frame clones only and misses some. The sample carries about 260,000 clones, 85% to 90% recorded once. Sequenced sample: PBMCs or T cells enriched from blood (not recorded which). The receptors come from a woman aged 25 to 39 with acute COVID-19.

The rearrangement uses TRBV3-1 (or the pseudogene TRBV3-2) and TRBJ2-2; 13 bases fit TRBD2. From germline, CDR1 is LGHDT and CDR2 YNNKEL (reference sequence). With 1 base clipped from V and 7 bases from J, the junction kept 9 bases outside the gene matches. The CDR3 has 18 amino acids. The CDR3 sequence is CASSQAGGLAGVDGELFF. The DNA of the CDR3 is TGTGCCAGCAGCCAAGCAGGCGGACTAGCGGGAGTAGACGGGGAGCTGTTTTTT.

J is TRBJ1-1 and V is TRBV12-2; the table's D call of TRBD1 was not tested on the DNA. TRBV12-2 is annotated as a pseudogene. This CDR3 is 14 amino acids long. CDR3 amino acids: CASRLVRQNTEAFF. DNA for the CDR3: TGTGCAAGTCGCTTAGTGCGACAGAACACTGAAGCTTTCTTT.

The chain carries TRBV18 and TRBJ1-5; unclear D gene. The CDR3 contains 16 residues. V was cut by 3 bases and J by 3 bases, with 15 bases left in between. The germline V gene has CDR1 KGHSH and CDR2 LQKENI. CDR3 in DNA: TGTGCCAGCTCACCGAACGAGAGGGAGAACAATCAGCCCCAGCATTTT. Translation: CASSPNERENNQPQHF.

V gene TRBV19 combines with J gene TRBJ2-1, with 7 bases matching TRBD2. CDR3 length: 14 residues. The V and J ends lost 6 bases and 5 bases, in that order; junction bases with no gene match: 7. Germline V lookup: CDR1 LNHDA, CDR2 SQIVND (reference sequence). In nucleotides, the CDR3 is TGTGCCAGTAGCCCTAGCGGACACAACAATGAGCAGTTCTTC. It specifies CASSPSGHNNEQFF.

V and J are TRBV5-1 and TRBJ2-7; 11 bases are shared with TRBD1. CDR1 and CDR2 from the germline V gene are SGHRS and YFSETQ. The CDR3 has 15 amino acids. Losses at the gene ends were 3 bases for V and 5 bases for J; bases not matched to a gene: 7. The CDR3 region has the DNA TGCGCCAGCAGCTCGTCCCGGGACAGGGGGGACGAGCAGTACTTC. It codes for CASSSSRDRGDEQYF.

This clone was seen more than once but under ten times. V gene TRBV19 combines with J gene TRBJ1-4, with D possibly being TRBD1 (6 bases). Deletions cut 5 bases from V and 8 bases from J, with 9 bases between. This CDR3 has 12 amino acids. Looked up from germline, CDR1 is LNHDA and CDR2 is SQIVND (reference sequence). The CDR3 nucleotides read TGTGCCAGTAGTTTCGACAGGGAAAAACTGTTTTTT. Residues: CASSFDREKLFF. Based on the CDR3 plus reference TRBV19 and TRBJ1-4, the full variable domain is DGGITQSPKYLFRKEGQNVTLSCEQNLNHDAMYWYRQDPGQGLRLIYYSQIVNDFQKGDIAEGYSVSREKKESFPLTVTSAQKNPTAFYLCASSFDREKLFFGSGTQLSVL.

The chain has TRBV15 and TRBJ2-7; no reliable D call. The CDR3 spans 14 residues. The V end lost 0 bases, the J end lost 1 base, and 7 bases lay between the germline ends. Germline CDR1 reads LNHNV; CDR2 reads YYDKDF (reference sequence). CDR3 DNA: TGTGCCACCAGCAGAGATGCCGAGTCCTACGAGCAGTACTTC. This codes for CATSRDAESYEQYF.

The V gene is TRBV12-5, the J gene TRBJ2-1, with 11 bases lining up with TRBD2. V shed 6 bases and J 4 bases; nucleotides not matched to a gene: 2. Germline CDR1 is LGHNT and CDR2 is FRNRAP. This CDR3 has 14 amino acids. CDR3 in DNA: TGTGCTAGTGGCGCTAGCGGGAGGTACAATGAGCAGTTCTTC. Translation: CASGASGRYNEQFF.

The chain uses TRBV6-5 and TRBJ2-1; 7 bases line up with TRBD1. The CDR3 is 13 residues long. Germline CDR1 MNHEY, CDR2 SVGAGI. After removal of 8 bases from V and 6 bases from J, the junction contained 7 bases not matched to a gene. CDR3 amino acids: CASGPGQSNEQFF. CDR3 DNA: TGTGCCAGCGGCCCGGGACAGAGCAATGAGCAGTTCTTC.

The DNA for the CDR3 is TGTGCCAGCAGACAAAACCAAAGAACGAACACTGAAGCTTTCTTT. It encodes CASRQNQRTNTEAFF. The rearrangement uses TRBV28 and TRBJ1-1, with D unclear. The CDR3 totals 15 residues. The ends were cut back, 6 bases at V and 1 base at J, with 15 bases in the middle. Germline V gene lookup returns CDR1 MDHEN and CDR2 SYDVKM.

This clone was recorded only once. The J gene is TRBJ1-4, the V gene TRBV9; 12 bases are a match to TRBD1. The CDR3 extends over 19 amino acids. Germline CDR1 reads SGDLS; CDR2 reads YYNGEE. Unmatched junction bases numbered 12, after V lost 4 bases and J lost 2 bases. This chain's CDR3 is CASSITPGQGAATNEKLFF. The CDR3, as DNA: TGTGCCAGCAGCATAACGCCGGGACAGGGGGCGGCTACTAATGAAAAACTGTTTTTT.

This chain joins TRBV27 and TRBJ1-6, with a possible D match to TRBD1 (5 bases). Trimming left V 6 bases short and J 7 bases short, with 16 bases between. The germline V gene encodes CDR1 MNHEY and CDR2 SMNVEV (reference sequence). The CDR3 consists of 15 residues. CDR3 bases: TGTGCCAGCAGACGGCAGGGCCGGCTGAATTCACCCCTCCACTTT. This sequence encodes CASRRQGRLNSPLHF.

This chain joins TRBV6-5 and TRBJ2-2; D possibly corresponds to TRBD2 (5 bases). The CDR3 runs to 15 residues. The germline gives CDR1 MNHEY, CDR2 SVGAGI. The V and J ends lost 2 bases and 1 base respectively, with 8 bases between them. CDR3 region: CASSYGRQNTGELFF. The CDR3 DNA reads TGTGCCAGCAGTTACGGGAGACAGAACACCGGGGAGCTGTTTTTT.

The rearrangement links TRBV29-1 to TRBJ2-1; 11 nucleotides align to TRBD2. Per germline, CDR1 SQVTM and CDR2 ANQGSEA. The junction had 10 bases not matched to a gene; V was cut back by 4 bases and J by 5 bases. The CDR3 consists of 16 residues. The DNA of the CDR3 is TGCAGCGTTGTTATTAGCGGGAGGGGGTTTGACAATGAGCAGTTCTTC. This sequence encodes CSVVISGRGFDNEQFF.

The chain recombines TRBV7-8 with TRBJ2-3; a weak D match, TRBD1 (6 bases). Trimming cost V 1 base and J 0 bases, with 11 bases left between them. Germline V gene sequence: CDR1 SGHVS, CDR2 FQNEAQ. This CDR3 has 16 residues. For the CDR3, the DNA is TGTGCCAGCAGCTTAGTGGGGGACATTAGCACAGATACGCAGTATTTT. Translating it yields CASSLVGDISTDTQYF.

The chain is built from TRBV28 and TRBJ1-6; 10 bases align to TRBD1. Losses at the gene ends were 3 bases for V and 8 bases for J; bases not matched to a gene: 22. This CDR3 is built from 21 residues. Germline V gene sequence: CDR1 MDHEN, CDR2 SYDVKM. CDR3 sequence: CASSFSVGGQGIFYGDSPLHF. In nucleotides, the CDR3 is TGTGCCAGCAGTTTTTCCGTTGGGGGACAGGGGATTTTTTACGGAGATTCACCCCTCCACTTT.

The J gene is TRBJ1-1, the V gene TRBV27, with TRBD1 matching 8 bases. Germline V gene sequence: CDR1 MNHEY, CDR2 SMNVEV (reference sequence). CDR3 size: 16 residues. V dropped 6 bases and J dropped 3; count of bases not matched to a gene: 12. Written as DNA, the CDR3 is TGTGCCAGCAGGGGGGGACAGGTTTACAGGGACACTGAAGCTTTCTTT. Translating it yields CASRGGQVYRDTEAFF.

The chain recombines TRBV2 with TRBJ1-1, with D maybe TRBD1 (5 bases). The CDR3 spans 14 residues. The germline V gene has CDR1 SNHLY and CDR2 FYNNEI. V dropped 8 bases and J dropped 6 bases, with 19 bases sitting between them. The CDR3 region is CASGGTQGGPEAFF. For the CDR3, the DNA is TGTGCCAGCGGCGGGACCCAGGGTGGGCCTGAAGCTTTCTTT.

This chain uses TRBV6-2 or TRBV6-3 with TRBJ2-3; 9 bases map to TRBD2. With V trimmed by 4 bases and J by 5 bases, 7 bases remained unmatched. Germline V gene data show CDR1 as MNHEY and CDR2 as SVGEGT. CDR3 length: 15 amino acids. Written as DNA, the CDR3 is TGTGCCAGCAGTTCCGCGGGAGGGCGAGGAGATACGCAGTATTTT. As protein: CASSSAGGRGDTQYF.

The gene calls are TRBV4-1 and TRBJ1-2; 8 bases are shared with TRBD1. The CDR3 consists of 15 residues. The germline CDR1 and CDR2 sequences are MGHRA and YSYEKL. The ends lost 0 bases at V and 5 bases at J; junction bases unmatched: 5. CDR3 nucleotide sequence: TGCGCCAGCAGCCAAGATGGACAGGGAGGGTATGGCTACACCTTC. It encodes CASSQDGQGGYGYTF.

This chain uses TRBV9 with TRBJ2-6, with 7 bases aligning to TRBD1. From germline, CDR1 is SGDLS and CDR2 YYNGEE. The CDR3 covers 15 residues. J gave up 4 bases and V 0 bases, and 1 base lay outside the gene matches. The CDR3 region is CASSVEGGGANVLTF. The CDR3 region has the DNA TGTGCCAGCAGCGTAGAAGGGGGCGGGGCCAACGTCCTGACTTTC.

V gene TRBV7-8 combines with J gene TRBJ1-4; D uncertain. Per germline, CDR1 SGHVS and CDR2 FQNEAQ. The V gene lost 3 bases and the J gene lost 0 bases, with 8 bases spanning the gap. CDR3 length equals 15 residues. The CDR3 DNA is TGTGCCAGCAGCTTCTCCAGATCAACTAATGAAAAACTGTTTTTT. Its translation: CASSFSRSTNEKLFF.

The count of this clone is one. The chain recombines TRBV7-9 with TRBJ2-1; D gene uncertain. The germline gives CDR1 SEHNR, CDR2 FQNEAQ (reference sequence). The V and J ends lost 6 bases and 5 bases respectively, with 8 bases between them. The CDR3 sequence is 12 residues long. CDR3 amino acids: CASSYSNNEQFF. DNA for the CDR3: TGTGCCAGCAGTTACAGTAACAATGAGCAGTTCTTC.

The chain carries TRBV30 and TRBJ2-1, with D maybe TRBD1 (5 bases). V dropped 2 bases and J dropped 13 bases, with 12 bases sitting between them. The germline gives CDR1 GTSNPN, CDR2 SVGIG (reference sequence). The CDR3 sequence is 11 residues long. The CDR3 reads CAWSWGVTQFF. CDR3 nucleotides: TGTGCCTGGAGTTGGGGCGTCACCCAGTTCTTC. The entire variable domain, with the rest obtained from reference TRBV30 and TRBJ2-1, is as follows: SQTIHQWPATLVQPVGSPLSLECTVEGTSNPNLYWYRQAAGRGLQLLFYSVGIGQISSEVPQNLSASRPQDRQFILSSKKLLLSDSGFYLCAWSWGVTQFFGPGTRLTVL.

This chain uses TRBV28 with TRBJ1-5, with D possibly matching TRBD1 (5 bases). Germline CDR1 is MDHEN and CDR2 is SYDVKM. Between the trimmed V and J ends, which lost 3 bases and 5 bases, there was a span of 11 bases. This CDR3 is built from 14 residues. The CDR3 coding sequence is TGTGCCAGCAGTTTTCTCGACAGATATCAGCCCCAGCATTTT. This encodes CASSFLDRYQPQHF.

CDR3 sequence: CASSPGANTGELFF. Written as DNA, the CDR3 is TGTGCCAGCAGCCCCGGGGCGAACACCGGGGAGCTGTTTTTT. This chain uses TRBV9 with TRBJ2-2; D perhaps matches TRBD2 (5 bases). V dropped 4 bases and J dropped 0 bases, with 7 bases sitting between them. The germline V gene encodes CDR1 SGDLS and CDR2 YYNGEE. This CDR3 region has 14 residues.

The V and J genes are TRBV7-9 and TRBJ2-1; 9 bases map to TRBD1. Germline V gives CDR1 SEHNR, CDR2 FQNEAQ (reference sequence). Trimming cost V 5 bases and J 1 base; bases outside gene matches: 9. The CDR3 runs 17 residues. CDR3 sequence reads: CASSLHPGTGSYNEQFF. The CDR3 DNA is TGTGCCAGCAGCCTACATCCCGGGACAGGGTCCTACAATGAGCAGTTCTTC. The full variable domain, completed using reference TRBV7-9 and TRBJ2-1, is DTGVSQNPRHKITKRGQNVTFRCDPISEHNRLYWYRQTLGQGPEFLTYFQNEAQLEKSRLLSDRFSAERPKGSFSTLEIQRTEQGDSAMYLCASSLHPGTGSYNEQFFGPGTRLTVL.

This clone was counted between two and nine times. J is TRBJ2-7 and V is TRBV5-6; D possibly corresponds to TRBD1 (6 bases). From germline, CDR1 is SGHDT and CDR2 YYEEEE. The V and J ends lost 3 bases and 3 bases respectively, with 16 bases between them. This CDR3 has 15 residues. Here the CDR3 DNA reads TGTGCCAGCAGCTCGACAATAGGACAGCACTACGAGCAGTACTTC. Translation: CASSSTIGQHYEQYF.